This record looks at one T cell receptor beta chain sequence and its context. This entry is derived from a study of shared clonotypes between healthy human individuals. CDR1 is MDHEN and CDR2 is SYDVKM in the germline V gene. J lost 3 bases, V lost 3 bases, and 9 bases had no gene match. This CDR3 has 16 residues. Clones were read by immunoSEQ multiplex PCR, and TCRdb kept only the in-frame ones, dropping some. In the table there are 950,000 to 1,200,000 clones, roughly 77% of which are singletons. This receptor was obtained from a man between 18 and 35 years old in good health. Some clones in this sample may be carry-over from other donors' samples. V is TRBV28 and J is TRBJ1-1; TRBD1 matches 8 bases. The specimen was memory CD4+ T cells from PBMCs. Stated subset: CD45RA-negative fraction. The CDR3 reads CASSLTTGAVYTEAFF. CDR3 nucleotide sequence: TGTGCCAGCAGTTTGACGACAGGGGCCGTGTACACTGAAGCTTTCTTT.